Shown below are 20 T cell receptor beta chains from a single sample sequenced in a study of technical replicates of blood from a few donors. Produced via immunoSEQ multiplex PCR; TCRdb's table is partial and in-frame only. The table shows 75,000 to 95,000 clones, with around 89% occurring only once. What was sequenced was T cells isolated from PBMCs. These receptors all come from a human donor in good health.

In DNA form, the CDR3 reads TGTGCCAGTAGTATCACTGTCAATGAGCAGTTCTTC. It codes for CASSITVNEQFF. This chain joins TRBV19 and TRBJ2-1; D is uncertain. Germline assignment: CDR1 LNHDA and CDR2 SQIVND (reference sequence). The V and J ends lost 3 bases and 6 bases respectively, with 6 bases between them. This CDR3 has 12 amino acids.

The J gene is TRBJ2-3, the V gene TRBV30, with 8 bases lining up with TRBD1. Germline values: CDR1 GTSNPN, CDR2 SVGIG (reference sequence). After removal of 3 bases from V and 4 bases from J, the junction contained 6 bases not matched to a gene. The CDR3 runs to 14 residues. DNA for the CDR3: TGTGCCTGGAGCTCTGCGGACAGGGCAGATACGCAGTATTTT. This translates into CAWSSADRADTQYF.

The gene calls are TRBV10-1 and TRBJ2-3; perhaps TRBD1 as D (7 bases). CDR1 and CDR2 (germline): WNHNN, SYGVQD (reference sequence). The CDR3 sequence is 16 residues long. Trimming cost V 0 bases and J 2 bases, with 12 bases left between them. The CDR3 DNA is TGCGCCAGCAGTGAGTCGTGGAGGGGGCACACAGATACGCAGTATTTT. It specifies CASSESWRGHTDTQYF.

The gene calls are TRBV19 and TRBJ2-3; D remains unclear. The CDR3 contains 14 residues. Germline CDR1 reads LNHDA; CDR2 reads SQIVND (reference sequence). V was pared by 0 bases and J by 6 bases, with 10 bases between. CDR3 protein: CASSIDRVGDTQYF. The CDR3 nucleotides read TGTGCCAGTAGTATAGATCGGGTTGGGGATACGCAGTATTTT. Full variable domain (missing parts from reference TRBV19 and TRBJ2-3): DGGITQSPKYLFRKEGQNVTLSCEQNLNHDAMYWYRQDPGQGLRLIYYSQIVNDFQKGDIAEGYSVSREKKESFPLTVTSAQKNPTAFYLCASSIDRVGDTQYFGPGTRLTVL.

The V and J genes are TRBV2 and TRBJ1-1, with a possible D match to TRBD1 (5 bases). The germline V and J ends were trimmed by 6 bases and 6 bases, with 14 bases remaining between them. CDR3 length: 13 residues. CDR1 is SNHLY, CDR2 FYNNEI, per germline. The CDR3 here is CASRMDGGAEAFF. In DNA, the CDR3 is TGTGCCAGCAGAATGGACGGAGGGGCTGAAGCTTTCTTT.

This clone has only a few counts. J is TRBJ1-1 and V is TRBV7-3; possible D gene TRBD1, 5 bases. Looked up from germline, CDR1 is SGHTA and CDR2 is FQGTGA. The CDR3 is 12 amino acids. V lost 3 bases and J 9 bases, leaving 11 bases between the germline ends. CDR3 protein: CASSFPGSQAFF. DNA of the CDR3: TGTGCCAGCAGCTTTCCAGGGTCTCAAGCTTTCTTT.

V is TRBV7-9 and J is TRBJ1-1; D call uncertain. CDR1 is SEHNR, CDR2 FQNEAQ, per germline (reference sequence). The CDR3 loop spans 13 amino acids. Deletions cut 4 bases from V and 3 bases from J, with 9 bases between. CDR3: CASSSGFDTEAFF. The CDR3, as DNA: TGTGCCAGCAGCTCGGGATTTGACACTGAAGCTTTCTTT.

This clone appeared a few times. The CDR3 region has the DNA TGCAGCGTCCAACTAGCCGGGACCTACACTGAAGCTTTCTTT. It is translated as CSVQLAGTYTEAFF. The chain uses TRBV29-1 and TRBJ1-1, with D perhaps TRBD1 (5 bases). The germline V gene has CDR1 SQVTM and CDR2 ANQGSEA. V shed 6 bases and J shed 3 bases, with 17 bases lying between them. The CDR3 sequence is 14 residues long.

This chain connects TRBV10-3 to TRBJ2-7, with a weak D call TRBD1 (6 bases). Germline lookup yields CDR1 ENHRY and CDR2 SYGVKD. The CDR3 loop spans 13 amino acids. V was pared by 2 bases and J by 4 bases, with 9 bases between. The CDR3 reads CAISEGQLYEQYF. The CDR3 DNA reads TGTGCCATCAGTGAGGGACAGCTTTACGAGCAGTACTTC.

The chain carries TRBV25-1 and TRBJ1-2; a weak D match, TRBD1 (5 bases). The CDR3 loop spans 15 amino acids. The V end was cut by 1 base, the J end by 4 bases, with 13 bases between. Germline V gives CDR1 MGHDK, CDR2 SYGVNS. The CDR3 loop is CASSEFVGEPYGYTF. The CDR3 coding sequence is TGTGCCAGCAGTGAATTTGTAGGGGAACCCTATGGCTACACCTTC.

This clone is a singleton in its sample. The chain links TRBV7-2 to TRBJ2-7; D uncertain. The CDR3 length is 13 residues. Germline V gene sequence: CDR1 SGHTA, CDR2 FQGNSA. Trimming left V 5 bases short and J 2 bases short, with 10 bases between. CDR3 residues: CASSVTRTYEQYF. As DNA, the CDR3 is TGTGCCAGCAGCGTTACACGAACCTACGAGCAGTACTTC.

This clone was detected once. The CDR3 DNA reads as TGTGCCAGCAGACTCCGGGACAGGGGCTACGAGCAGTACTTC. It encodes CASRLRDRGYEQYF. The genes are TRBV27 and TRBJ2-7, with 10 positions matching TRBD1. Germline V gene lookup returns CDR1 MNHEY and CDR2 SMNVEV (reference sequence). J gave up 3 bases and V 6 bases, and 5 bases lay outside the gene matches. The length of the CDR3 is 14 residues.

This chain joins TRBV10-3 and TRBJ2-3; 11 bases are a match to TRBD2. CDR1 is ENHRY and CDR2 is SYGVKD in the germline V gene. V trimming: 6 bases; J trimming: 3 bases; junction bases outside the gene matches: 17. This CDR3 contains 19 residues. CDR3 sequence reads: CAIRGSTSGSTDWTDTQYF. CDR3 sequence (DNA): TGTGCCATCAGGGGATCTACTAGCGGGAGTACGGATTGGACAGATACGCAGTATTTT.

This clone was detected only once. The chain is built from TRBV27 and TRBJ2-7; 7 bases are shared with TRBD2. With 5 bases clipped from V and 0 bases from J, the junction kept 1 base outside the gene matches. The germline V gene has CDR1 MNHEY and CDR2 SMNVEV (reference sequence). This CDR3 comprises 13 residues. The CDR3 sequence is CASSGGSSYEQYF. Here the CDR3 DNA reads TGTGCCAGCAGTGGCGGGAGCTCCTACGAGCAGTACTTC.

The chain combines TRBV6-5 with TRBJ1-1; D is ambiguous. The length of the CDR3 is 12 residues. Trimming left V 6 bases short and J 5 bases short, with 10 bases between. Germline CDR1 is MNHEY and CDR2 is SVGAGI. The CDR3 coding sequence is TGTGCCAGCAGACCCGGGGAGACTGAAGCTTTCTTT. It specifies CASRPGETEAFF.

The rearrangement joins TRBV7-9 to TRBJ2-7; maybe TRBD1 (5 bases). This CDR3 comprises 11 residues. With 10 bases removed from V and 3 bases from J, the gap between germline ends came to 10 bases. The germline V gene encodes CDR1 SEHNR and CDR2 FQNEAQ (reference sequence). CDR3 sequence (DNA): TGTGCCACTCAGGGCGACTACGAGCAGTACTTC. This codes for CATQGDYEQYF.

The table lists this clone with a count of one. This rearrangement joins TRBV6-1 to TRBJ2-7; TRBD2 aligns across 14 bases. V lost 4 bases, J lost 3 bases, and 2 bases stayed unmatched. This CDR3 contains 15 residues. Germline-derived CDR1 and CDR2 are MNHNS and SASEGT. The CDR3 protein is CASSGLAGGLYEQYF. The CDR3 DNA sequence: TGTGCCAGCAGTGGACTAGCGGGAGGGCTCTACGAGCAGTACTTC.

In DNA form, the CDR3 reads TGTGCCAGCAGTTTAGACAGGGGTTCATTAAGTGGCTACACCTTC. This sequence encodes CASSLDRGSLSGYTF. The V gene is TRBV27, the J gene TRBJ1-2; TRBD1 matches at 8 bases. Trimming removed 2 bases from V and 7 bases from J; junction bases left unmatched: 9. The CDR3 loop spans 15 amino acids. Looked up from germline, CDR1 is MNHEY and CDR2 is SMNVEV (reference sequence).

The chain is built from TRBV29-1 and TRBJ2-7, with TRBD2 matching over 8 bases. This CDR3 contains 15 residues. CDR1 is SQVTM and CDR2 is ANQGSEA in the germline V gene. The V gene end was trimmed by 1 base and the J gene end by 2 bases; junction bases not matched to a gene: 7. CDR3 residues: CSVEARDSGTYEQYF. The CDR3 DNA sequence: TGCAGCGTTGAAGCTCGGGATAGCGGGACCTACGAGCAGTACTTC.

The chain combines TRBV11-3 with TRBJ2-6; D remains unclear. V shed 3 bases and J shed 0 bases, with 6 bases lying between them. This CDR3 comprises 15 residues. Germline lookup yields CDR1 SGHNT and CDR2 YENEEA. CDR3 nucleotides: TGTGCCAGCAGCTTCTCGAGCTCTGGGGCCAACGTCCTGACTTTC. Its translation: CASSFSSSGANVLTF.